Listed here is a single T cell receptor beta chain. The data belong to a study of cytomegalovirus exposure and HLA in healthy donors. PCR primers comprised 60 Vbeta and 13 Jbeta primers. Sequenced by immunoSEQ multiplex PCR; TCRdb stores in-frame clones only, minus some. The repertoire holds 95,000 to 150,000 clones, with around 86% as singletons. Germline V lookup: CDR1 MDHEN, CDR2 SYDVKM. This CDR3 is 13 amino acids long. The ends were cut back, 3 bases at V and 11 bases at J, with 14 bases in the middle. The sequence was obtained from a man aged 25-45 years in good health and CMV-seronegative. The chain combines TRBV28 with TRBJ1-5; D perhaps matches TRBD1 (5 bases). The sequencing input was PBMCs. CDR3 coding DNA: TGTGCCAGCAGTTTGGGGCAGACCCCGTCCCAGCATTTT. The encoded protein is CASSLGQTPSQHF.